A single sample gave rise to the 31 T cell receptor beta chains below, sequenced in a study of T cell clonotyping in hematopoietic cell transplantation. Stated time point: recipient sample about 28 days before transplant, after cytoreduction. Some clones are missing from TCRdb's copy, which holds only in-frame ones; the method was immunoSEQ multiplex PCR. The sample shows under 20,000 clones, roughly 88% of them seen only once. Sequenced material: peripheral blood mononuclear cells, taken before stem cell transplant. The receptors stem from a man in his fifties or sixties with acute myeloid leukemia. Some clones in this sample may be carry-over from other donors' samples.

This clone came up once. The rearrangement uses TRBV19 and TRBJ1-5; 7 nucleotides align to TRBD1. V dropped 4 bases and J dropped 10; count of bases not matched to a gene: 10. Germline V gives CDR1 LNHDA, CDR2 SQIVND (reference sequence). This CDR3 comprises 14 residues. In DNA, the CDR3 is TGTGCCAGTAGTACCTCACAGGGGCCCATACCCCAGCATTTT. Translating it yields CASSTSQGPIPQHF.

A few counts support this clone. The chain combines TRBV21-1 with TRBJ1-2. TRBV21-1 is noted as a pseudogene. The CDR3 has 14 amino acids. The CDR3 nucleotides read TGTGCCAGCAGCAAACGGAGGTTAAACTATGGCTACACCTTC. It yields the protein CASSKRRLNYGYTF.

The J gene is TRBJ1-5, the V gene TRBV4-1; possible D gene TRBD1, 5 bases. CDR1 and CDR2 (germline): MGHRA, YSYEKL. The V and J ends lost 3 bases and 0 bases respectively, with 27 bases between them. This CDR3 spans 21 amino acids. CDR3 in DNA: TGCGCCAGCAGCCATCGAAGCTTAAGAGACAGAGGAAATTCTAGCAATCAGCCCCAGCATTTT. Its protein product is CASSHRSLRDRGNSSNQPQHF.

The chain uses TRBV4-3 and TRBJ1-1; D possibly corresponds to TRBD1 (6 bases). CDR3 size: 16 residues. Germline values: CDR1 LGHNA, CDR2 YSLEER. Trimming took 0 bases from V and 6 from J, leaving 17 bases between them. CDR3 nucleotides: TGCGCCAGCAGCCAAGAGGTAGACAGGTATTCCGCTGAAGCTTTCTTT. Amino acids: CASSQEVDRYSAEAFF.

The chain employs TRBV6-1 and TRBJ2-7, with 7 positions matching TRBD2. Trimming cost V 3 bases and J 6 bases; bases outside gene matches: 8. The CDR3 sequence is 14 residues long. From germline, CDR1 is MNHNS and CDR2 SASEGT. CDR3 bases: TGTGCCAGCAGTGAGGGGGGGTACTTCCCCGAGCAGTACTTC. Its translation: CASSEGGYFPEQYF.

The chain is built from TRBV7-9 and TRBJ2-5; 7 bases fit TRBD1. This CDR3 is 16 amino acids long. CDR1 and CDR2 (germline): SEHNR, FQNEAQ (reference sequence). J lost 0 bases, V lost 4 bases, and 8 bases had no gene match. CDR3 loop: CASSSLSDRYQETQYF. The CDR3 coding sequence is TGTGCCAGCAGCTCCCTATCGGACAGGTACCAAGAGACCCAGTACTTC.

CDR3 loop: CASREGEGDIQYF. The CDR3 bases are TGTGCCAGCAGGGAAGGGGAAGGGGACATTCAGTACTTC. The V and J genes are TRBV6-5 and TRBJ2-4; D is perhaps TRBD1 (5 bases). Germline V gene data show CDR1 as MNHEY and CDR2 as SVGAGI. The CDR3 is 13 amino acids. The ends were cut back, 6 bases at V and 8 bases at J, with 14 bases in the middle.

This rearrangement joins TRBV7-3 to TRBJ1-1, with a possible D match to TRBD1 (5 bases). The CDR3 sequence is 18 residues long. V was shortened by 1 base and J by 3 bases, with 21 bases between the two germline ends. Germline CDR1 reads SGHTA; CDR2 reads FQGTGA. The CDR3 protein is CASSLIGALGAGDTEAFF. The CDR3 region has the DNA TGTGCCAGCAGCTTAATTGGTGCGCTCGGGGCGGGAGACACTGAAGCTTTCTTT. Combining the CDR3 with reference TRBV7-3 and TRBJ1-1 gives the whole variable domain GAGVSQTPSNKVTEKGKYVELRCDPISGHTALYWYRQSLGQGPEFLIYFQGTGAADDSGLPNDRFFAVRPEGSVSTLKIQRTERGDSAVYLCASSLIGALGAGDTEAFFGQGTRLTVV.

The chain employs TRBV6-5 and TRBJ2-7, with TRBD1 identical over 9 bases. Unmatched junction bases numbered 10, after V lost 8 bases and J lost 5 bases. This CDR3 has 14 residues. Looked up from germline, CDR1 is MNHEY and CDR2 is SVGAGI. CDR3 in DNA: TGTGCCAGCGGAGTACCGGGACAGGGCAACGAGCAGTACTTC. Its translation: CASGVPGQGNEQYF.

This chain joins TRBV4-3 and TRBJ1-2; 10 bases are shared with TRBD1. V lost 4 bases, J lost 5 bases, and 7 bases stayed unmatched. Germline lookup yields CDR1 LGHNA and CDR2 YSLEER. The CDR3 consists of 15 residues. CDR3 in DNA: TGCGCCAGCAGCCGAGACAGGGGGCAAAATTATGGCTACACCTTC. It is translated as CASSRDRGQNYGYTF.

The rearrangement links TRBV28 to TRBJ1-5, with no clear D. The CDR3 runs 12 residues. V was pared by 2 bases and J by 6 bases, with 5 bases between. Germline V gene data show CDR1 as MDHEN and CDR2 as SYDVKM. The DNA of the CDR3 is TGTGCCAGCAGTTTAGAAGGTCAGCCCCAGCATTTT. Residues: CASSLEGQPQHF.

The chain recombines TRBV11-1 with TRBJ1-1; no firm D call. V lost 2 bases and J lost 1, with 5 bases in between. The CDR3 has 13 residues. CDR1 and CDR2 (germline): SGHAT, FQDESV (reference sequence). CDR3 residues: CASSLKSNTEAFF. The CDR3 region has the DNA TGTGCCAGCAGCTTAAAGTCGAACACTGAAGCTTTCTTT.

The gene calls are TRBV13 and TRBJ2-7, with D unresolved. The CDR3 sequence is 14 residues long. Germline V CDR1 and CDR2: PRHDT, FYEKMQ (reference sequence). V lost 5 bases and J lost 2, with 13 bases in between. CDR3 coding DNA: TGTGCCAGCAGCCCCGTAAGGACGACCTACGAGCAGTACTTC. Its translation is CASSPVRTTYEQYF.

The chain recombines TRBV7-2 with TRBJ1-2; a possible D gene is TRBD1 (6 bases). The CDR3 consists of 14 residues. With 7 bases removed from V and 2 bases from J, the gap between germline ends came to 14 bases. Germline V gene data show CDR1 as SGHTA and CDR2 as FQGNSA. CDR3 coding DNA: TGTGCCAGCACGACCTCAACAGGGAACTATGGCTACACCTTC. Translation gives CASTTSTGNYGYTF.

The table lists this clone with a count of one. The chain combines TRBV9 with TRBJ2-3; 11 bases map to TRBD2. J was trimmed by 2 bases and V by 2 bases; bases with no gene match: 4. The V gene's germline CDR1 is SGDLS and CDR2 YYNGEE. This CDR3 contains 16 residues. The DNA for the CDR3 is TGTGCCAGCAGCGTTGCTAGCGGGGGGAACACAGATACGCAGTATTTT. Its translation: CASSVASGGNTDTQYF.

The chain combines TRBV9 with TRBJ2-7; 7 bases fit TRBD2. The ends lost 0 bases at V and 5 bases at J; junction bases unmatched: 8. This CDR3 contains 15 residues. Germline V gene lookup returns CDR1 SGDLS and CDR2 YYNGEE. For the CDR3, the DNA is TGTGCCAGCAGCGTAGGAGGTCTAGCGGCCCACGAGCAGTACTTC. Translated, it gives CASSVGGLAAHEQYF.

This chain uses TRBV6-5 with TRBJ2-2; D possibly corresponds to TRBD1 (6 bases). The germline gives CDR1 MNHEY, CDR2 SVGAGI. V lost 0 bases and J 0 bases, leaving 8 bases between the germline ends. This CDR3 has 16 amino acids. CDR3 coding DNA: TGTGCCAGCAGTTACTCGCCAGGGGCGAACACCGGGGAGCTGTTTTTT. This translates into CASSYSPGANTGELFF.

This clone was seen only once. The chain couples TRBV19 to TRBJ1-1, with no clear D. Trimming removed 5 bases at V and 3 bases at J, with 13 bases between. Per germline, CDR1 LNHDA and CDR2 SQIVND (reference sequence). The CDR3 extends over 14 amino acids. In DNA form, the CDR3 reads TGTGCCAGTAGTCCTCGGGTGTGGGACACTGAAGCTTTCTTT. Its protein is CASSPRVWDTEAFF.

This clone appeared once. The chain couples TRBV12-5 to TRBJ1-1; maybe TRBD1 (6 bases). The CDR3 is 14 amino acids. V lost 6 bases, J lost 11 bases, and 22 bases lay in between. Per the germline V gene, CDR1 is LGHNT and CDR2 is FRNRAP. CDR3 sequence reads: CASGLGGQTGSAFF. The CDR3 DNA sequence: TGTGCTAGTGGCCTGGGGGGACAAACAGGATCGGCTTTCTTT. The full variable domain, with the rest looked up from reference TRBV12-5 and TRBJ1-1, is DARVTQTPRHKVTEMGQEVTMRCQPILGHNTVFWYRQTMMQGLELLAYFRNRAPLDDSGMPKDRFSAEMPDATLATLKIQPSEPRDSAVYFCASGLGGQTGSAFFGQGTRLTVV.

The V gene is TRBV19, the J gene TRBJ2-1; D unclear. Germline CDR1 reads LNHDA; CDR2 reads SQIVND (reference sequence). The V end lost 6 bases, the J end lost 2 bases, and 8 bases lay between the germline ends. The CDR3 is 13 amino acids. The CDR3 bases are TGTGCCAGTAGCAAATCGGCCTACAATGAGCAGTTCTTC. As protein: CASSKSAYNEQFF.

The CDR3 spells CASGLLATGIYTF. The CDR3 DNA reads as TGTGCTAGTGGTTTGCTCGCGACAGGGATCTACACCTTC. The V call is TRBV12-5, the J call TRBJ1-2; 7 positions match TRBD1. The CDR3 length is 13 residues. V shed 2 bases, J shed 10 bases, and the junction held 7 bases outside the gene matches. Germline values: CDR1 LGHNT, CDR2 FRNRAP.

This chain connects TRBV28 to TRBJ2-1, with TRBD2 as a possible D gene (5 bases). With 6 bases removed from V and 2 bases from J, the gap between germline ends came to 11 bases. The germline V gene encodes CDR1 MDHEN and CDR2 SYDVKM. This CDR3 contains 14 residues. CDR3 amino acids: CASSKGDTYNEQFF. CDR3 DNA: TGTGCCAGCAGCAAGGGAGATACCTACAATGAGCAGTTCTTC. The entire variable domain, with the rest obtained from reference TRBV28 and TRBJ2-1, is as follows: DVKVTQSSRYLVKRTGEKVFLECVQDMDHENMFWYRQDPGLGLRLIYFSYDVKMKEKGDIPEGYSVSREKKERFSLILESASTNQTSMYLCASSKGDTYNEQFFGPGTRLTVL.

This clone was recorded only once. This chain uses TRBV5-6 with TRBJ1-1; the D is unclear. Germline assignment: CDR1 SGHDT and CDR2 YYEEEE. CDR3 length: 13 amino acids. V shed 8 bases and J shed 4 bases, with 15 bases lying between them. CDR3 DNA sequence: TGTGCCAGTCTTCGGGGTGAAGGCACTGAAGCTTTCTTT. It is translated as CASLRGEGTEAFF.

CDR3 nucleotides: TGTGCCAGCAGTGAAAGGTTGGGCAATCAGCCCCAGCATTTT. It is translated as CASSERLGNQPQHF. This chain joins TRBV6-1 and TRBJ1-5; D unclear. The germline gives CDR1 MNHNS, CDR2 SASEGT. The CDR3 has 14 amino acids. V lost 2 bases to trimming and J lost 2 bases, with 7 bases between them.

DNA for the CDR3: TGTGCCAGCAGCGGCAAACAGGGTTACGAGCAGTACTTC. Amino acids: CASSGKQGYEQYF. The chain joins TRBV5-4 to TRBJ2-7; the D gene is possibly TRBD1 (6 bases). Looked up from germline, CDR1 is SGHNT and CDR2 is YYREEE (reference sequence). The CDR3 consists of 13 residues. V shed 4 bases and J shed 4 bases, with 12 bases lying between them. Together with reference TRBV5-4 and TRBJ2-7, the CDR3 gives the full variable domain: ETGVTQSPTHLIKTRGQQVTLRCSSQSGHNTVSWYQQALGQGPQFIFQYYREEENGRGNFPPRFSGLQFPNYSSELNVNALELDDSALYLCASSGKQGYEQYFGPGTRLTVT.

J is TRBJ1-2 and V is TRBV27; 9 nucleotides line up with TRBD1. V shed 1 base and J 7 bases; nucleotides not matched to a gene: 7. The CDR3 spans 15 residues. CDR1 MNHEY and CDR2 SMNVEV come from the germline V gene (reference sequence). DNA of the CDR3: TGTGCCAGCAGTTTATACAGGGGGCAGGCAGGTGGCTACACCTTC. This codes for CASSLYRGQAGGYTF.

The chain employs TRBV4-1 and TRBJ2-7; D unclear. Germline lookup yields CDR1 MGHRA and CDR2 YSYEKL. The V gene lost 8 bases and the J gene lost 3 bases, with 14 bases spanning the gap. The CDR3 loop spans 13 amino acids. CDR3 DNA: TGCGCCAGCGCCCCGGGCCTCTTCTACGAGCAGTACTTC. Amino acid sequence: CASAPGLFYEQYF.

The chain carries TRBV14 and TRBJ1-6; tentative D call: TRBD1 (6 bases). Trimming left V 3 bases short and J 6 bases short, with 21 bases between. This CDR3 has 18 amino acids. Germline V gives CDR1 SGHDN, CDR2 FVKESK. Here the CDR3 DNA reads TGTGCCAGCAGCCAGATCGCCTTTAGGGGCAGGGGTAATTCACCCCTCCACTTT. Translated, it gives CASSQIAFRGRGNSPLHF.

This sequence joins TRBV5-5 and TRBJ1-5, with TRBD1 as a possible D gene (5 bases). V lost 4 bases and J lost 4, with 15 bases in between. CDR3 length equals 15 residues. Germline V CDR1 and CDR2: SGHKS, YYEKEE (reference sequence). In DNA, the CDR3 is TGTGCCAGCAGCCCTTCGCCAGGGCGGAATCAGCCCCAGCATTTT. Amino acids: CASSPSPGRNQPQHF.

The chain recombines TRBV4-1 with TRBJ1-1; a weak D match, TRBD1 (5 bases). The CDR3 covers 16 residues. Germline assignment: CDR1 MGHRA and CDR2 YSYEKL. V gave up 5 bases and J gave up 7 bases, with 23 bases separating them. For the CDR3, the DNA is TGCGCCAGCAGCTCCCGCCTGTCACGGGGCCCTAATGAAGCTTTCTTT. Amino acids: CASSSRLSRGPNEAFF.

In its sample, this clone was seen a few times. V is TRBV5-6 and J is TRBJ1-2; TRBD1 matches 9 bases. The germline V gene has CDR1 SGHDT and CDR2 YYEEEE. The CDR3 has 14 residues. V was clipped by 3 bases and J by 8 bases; unmatched bases: 8. This CDR3 is CASSWTGAERGYTF. In DNA, the CDR3 is TGTGCCAGCAGCTGGACAGGGGCCGAGAGAGGCTACACCTTC.